This TCR beta chain is drawn from a study of blood T cell repertoires in COVID-19. Across the whole study: There were acute and convalescent COVID-19 samples, and they came from the United States, Italy and Spain. T cells, B-cell-depleted T cells, or PBMCs provided the cDNA or gDNA that served as material.

Original data processing: Reference gene primers were amplified, and this amplification served to estimate nucleated cell counts. Profiling relied on immunoSEQ multiplex PCR, and the TCRdb table lists in-frame clones only, not all of them. Clone size and the V and J calls come from that table; the DNA yielded D and trimming. Counted here are roughly 300,000 clones, 70% to 90% occurring once; the ten biggest clones make up roughly 7.1%. The CDR3 is 12 amino acids. V lost 3 bases, J lost 6 bases, and 3 bases lay in between. CDR1 MDHEN and CDR2 SYDVKM come from the germline V gene. About this clone itself: The sample contains more than one DNA sequence encoding this CDR3.

The sample was peripheral blood. The J gene is TRBJ1-6, the V gene TRBV28; D unresolved. The origin of this receptor is a woman aged 45-65 years who had recovered from COVID-19. The CDR3 is CASSFSNSPLHF. Written as DNA, the CDR3 is TGTGCCAGCAGTTTCAGTAATTCACCCCTCCACTTT.